The entry below describes one T cell receptor (beta chain). Produced via immunoSEQ multiplex PCR; TCRdb's table is partial and in-frame only. This sample has tens of thousands of clones, with about 97% found just once. The data belong to a study of technical replicates of blood from several donors. CDR3 length: 9 amino acids. Germline CDR1 reads SSHAT; CDR2 reads FNYEAQ (reference sequence). The chain links TRBV7-7 to TRBJ1-2, with no clear D. The sequence derives from a human donor in good health. The specimen sequenced was T cells isolated from PBMCs. CDR3: CASPLGYTF. Here the CDR3 DNA reads TGTGCTAGCCCCCTAGGCTACACCTTC.